This passage covers 28 T cell receptor beta chains from one sample sequenced in a study of cytomegalovirus exposure and HLA in healthy donors (TCRdb year 2017). The library was built by means of the immunoSEQ multiplex PCR assay. TCRdb took over this immuneACCESS table, retaining in-frame rearrangements with V and J assigned. Such tables are incomplete; in checked studies, under half of the missing clones stem from an unresolved V gene, and the remainder is unexplained. Counted in this sample were about 62,000 clones; approximately 95% of them appeared once. About 6.4% of the sample goes to the ten largest clones. Input material: PBMCs. These receptors all come from a woman aged 18-30 years in good health and CMV-seropositive.

CDR3 DNA sequence: TGTGCCACCAGCAGAGTCTCGAGCTACTCCTACGAGCAGTACTTC. The encoded protein is CATSRVSSYSYEQYF. The rearrangement joins TRBV15 to TRBJ2-7; no definite D call. CDR1 and CDR2 (germline): LNHNV, YYDKDF (reference sequence). V lost 1 base and J lost 0, with 10 bases in between. The CDR3 is 15 amino acids. Using reference TRBV15 and TRBJ2-7 for the parts outside the CDR3, the full variable domain is DAMVIQNPRYQVTQFGKPVTLSCSQTLNHNVMYWYQQKSSQAPKLLFHYYDKDFNNEADTPDNFQSRRPNTSFCFLDIRSPGLGDTAMYLCATSRVSSYSYEQYFGPGTRLTVT.

This clone turned up a few times. The V call is TRBV27, the J call TRBJ2-7; possible D gene TRBD2, 5 bases. This CDR3 has 15 residues. From germline, CDR1 is MNHEY and CDR2 SMNVEV (reference sequence). V lost 2 bases and J lost 2, with 13 bases in between. The CDR3 coding sequence is TGTGCCAGCAGTTTAATGGCGAGGGCGGCCTACGAGCAGTACTTC. It codes for CASSLMARAAYEQYF.

CDR3 sequence reads: CASSVRLAGNTGELFF. For the CDR3, the DNA is TGTGCCAGCAGCGTAAGACTAGCGGGGAACACCGGGGAGCTGTTTTTT. The J gene is TRBJ2-2, the V gene TRBV5-4; 10 bases are a match to TRBD2. This CDR3 region has 16 residues. The V gene's germline CDR1 is SGHNT and CDR2 YYREEE (reference sequence). Trimming removed 4 bases from V and 1 base from J; junction bases left unmatched: 4.

The chain has TRBV2 and TRBJ1-5; 7 positions match TRBD1. The germline CDR1 and CDR2 sequences are SNHLY and FYNNEI. Trimming took 4 bases from V and 0 from J; bases not matched to a gene: 9. CDR3 size: 17 residues. The CDR3 loop reads CASSVKGGTVSNQPQHF. The CDR3, as DNA: TGTGCCAGCAGTGTGAAAGGCGGGACAGTTAGCAATCAGCCCCAGCATTTT.

The chain employs TRBV28 and TRBJ1-2; unclear D gene. V was trimmed by 6 bases and J by 8 bases, leaving 16 bases between them. CDR1 is MDHEN, CDR2 SYDVKM, per germline. The CDR3 spans 13 residues. The CDR3, as DNA: TGTGCCAGCAGAAGGACCGGAGGTAGGGGCTACACCTTC. This gives the protein CASRRTGGRGYTF.

The genes are TRBV15 and TRBJ2-1, with 8 positions matching TRBD2. J gave up 9 bases and V 3 bases, and 4 bases lay outside the gene matches. There are 13 residues in the CDR3. Germline V gives CDR1 LNHNV, CDR2 YYDKDF (reference sequence). Written as DNA, the CDR3 is TGTGCCACCAGCAGGGGACTAGTCCGTGAGCAGTTCTTC. This codes for CATSRGLVREQFF.

The chain links TRBV27 to TRBJ2-2; 10 positions match TRBD1. The CDR3 loop spans 18 amino acids. The V and J ends lost 2 bases and 4 bases, in that order; junction bases with no gene match: 10. Germline CDR1 is MNHEY and CDR2 is SMNVEV (reference sequence). The CDR3: CASSLVIRDRGSTGELFF. The CDR3 bases are TGTGCCAGCAGTTTAGTCATTAGGGACAGGGGTTCCACCGGGGAGCTGTTTTTT.

The chain joins TRBV11-3 to TRBJ2-2; D gene unclear. V lost 5 bases to trimming and J lost 6 bases, with 7 bases between them. From germline, CDR1 is SGHNT and CDR2 YENEEA. The CDR3 is 12 residues long. The CDR3 spells CASSPRSGELFF. In DNA, the CDR3 is TGTGCCAGCAGCCCTAGGTCCGGGGAGCTGTTTTTT. Combining the CDR3 with reference TRBV11-3 and TRBJ2-2 gives the whole variable domain EAGVVQSPRYKIIEKKQPVAFWCNPISGHNTLYWYLQNLGQGPELLIRYENEEAVDDSQLPKDRFSAERLKGVDSTLKIQPAELGDSAVYLCASSPRSGELFFGEGSRLTVL.

The chain has TRBV6-1 and TRBJ1-5; D remains unclear. The CDR3 runs 13 residues. V shed 7 bases and J shed 9 bases, with 16 bases lying between them. Germline V CDR1 and CDR2: MNHNS, SASEGT. CDR3 region: CASTSGWKAPQHF. The CDR3 coding sequence is TGTGCCAGCACATCGGGTTGGAAGGCGCCCCAGCATTTT.

This rearrangement joins TRBV25-1 to TRBJ2-3; TRBD2 agrees at 8 bases. J lost 2 bases, V lost 8 bases, and 3 bases had no gene match. Germline V gene sequence: CDR1 MGHDK, CDR2 SYGVNS. This CDR3 is 13 amino acids long. The CDR3 loop is CASQREFTDTQYF. CDR3 in DNA: TGTGCCAGCCAGCGGGAGTTCACAGATACGCAGTATTTT.

This chain links TRBV7-2 with TRBJ1-3; maybe TRBD1 (6 bases). Deletions cut 5 bases from V and 4 bases from J, with 9 bases between. The CDR3 runs 13 residues. The germline V gene has CDR1 SGHTA and CDR2 FQGNSA. The DNA for the CDR3 is TGTGCCAGCAGCACAGGGTTCGGAAACACCATATATTTT. Its protein is CASSTGFGNTIYF.

The chain recombines TRBV10-3 with TRBJ2-7, with D perhaps TRBD1 (6 bases). This CDR3 comprises 15 residues. The V and J ends lost 8 bases and 3 bases respectively, with 20 bases between them. Germline V gives CDR1 ENHRY, CDR2 SYGVKD. For the CDR3, the DNA is TGTGCCATCGCACCAGGGGTAATAAAAAACTACGAGCAGTACTTC. Translation: CAIAPGVIKNYEQYF.

J is TRBJ2-3 and V is TRBV9; TRBD2 aligns across 7 bases. From germline, CDR1 is SGDLS and CDR2 YYNGEE. CDR3 length: 16 residues. V was clipped by 3 bases and J by 0 bases; unmatched bases: 7. The CDR3 here is CASSEGAGSSTDTQYF. CDR3 coding DNA: TGTGCCAGCAGCGAGGGAGCGGGAAGTAGCACAGATACGCAGTATTTT. Using reference TRBV9 and TRBJ2-3 for the parts outside the CDR3, the full variable domain is DSGVTQTPKHLITATGQRVTLRCSPRSGDLSVYWYQQSLDQGLQFLIQYYNGEERAKGNILERFSAQQFPDLHSELNLSSLELGDSALYFCASSEGAGSSTDTQYFGPGTRLTVL.

The genes are TRBV29-1 and TRBJ2-2, with 15 bases aligning to TRBD2. Germline V gene sequence: CDR1 SQVTM, CDR2 ANQGSEA. The CDR3 has 15 residues. V gave up 6 bases and J gave up 5 bases; unmatched junction bases: 4. CDR3 sequence reads: CSVGLAGGGTGELFF. The CDR3 region has the DNA TGCAGCGTGGGACTAGCGGGAGGAGGGACCGGGGAGCTGTTTTTT.

V usage is TRBV7-9 and J usage is TRBJ2-7; 10 bases match TRBD1. The CDR3 loop spans 15 amino acids. V shed 4 bases and J 0 bases; nucleotides not matched to a gene: 3. Germline CDR1 is SEHNR and CDR2 is FQNEAQ (reference sequence). The CDR3 DNA sequence: TGTGCCAGCAGCTCGGGACAGGGGAGCTCCTACGAGCAGTACTTC. Translation gives CASSSGQGSSYEQYF.

The chain employs TRBV6-5 and TRBJ1-5; tentatively, D is TRBD1 (5 bases). The CDR3 extends over 15 amino acids. Trimming removed 0 bases at V and 6 bases at J, with 12 bases between. Germline assignment: CDR1 MNHEY and CDR2 SVGAGI. The CDR3 nucleotides read TGTGCCAGCAGTTACTCCCGGGGGTTAGGTCAGCCCCAGCATTTT. Translation gives CASSYSRGLGQPQHF.

The CDR3 is CASIGPPGGNQPQHF. CDR3 bases: TGTGCCAGTATAGGGCCCCCTGGGGGGAATCAGCCCCAGCATTTT. This sequence joins TRBV19 and TRBJ1-5; TRBD1 might be the D (5 bases). This CDR3 region has 15 residues. V lost 7 bases and J lost 4, with 17 bases in between. CDR1 and CDR2 from the germline V gene are LNHDA and SQIVND (reference sequence).

This clone was picked up one time. The chain uses TRBV4-3 and TRBJ2-3; possibly TRBD1 for D (6 bases). Germline lookup yields CDR1 LGHNA and CDR2 YSLEER. The CDR3 has 14 amino acids. The V end lost 1 base, the J end lost 3 bases, and 8 bases lay between the germline ends. The CDR3: CASSQATGTDTQYF. In DNA form, the CDR3 reads TGCGCCAGCAGCCAAGCTACAGGGACAGATACGCAGTATTTT.

The chain couples TRBV11-3 to TRBJ2-7, with D tentatively TRBD1 (5 bases). Germline assignment: CDR1 SGHNT and CDR2 YENEEA. The CDR3 runs to 14 residues. The ends were cut back, 4 bases at V and 3 bases at J, with 13 bases in the middle. The CDR3 sequence is CASSYGPQGYEQYF. CDR3 bases: TGTGCCAGCAGCTACGGACCCCAGGGCTACGAGCAGTACTTC.

The rearrangement uses TRBV4-1 and TRBJ1-1; no definite D call. The CDR3 totals 16 residues. Trimming cost V 0 bases and J 0 bases, with 11 bases left between them. CDR1 and CDR2 from the germline V gene are MGHRA and YSYEKL. The CDR3: CASSQEGRRVNTEAFF. CDR3 coding DNA: TGCGCCAGCAGCCAAGAAGGAAGGCGGGTGAACACTGAAGCTTTCTTT.

This clone showed up just once. V usage is TRBV29-1 and J usage is TRBJ1-4; D is uncertain. Trimming removed 6 bases from V and 0 bases from J, with 14 bases in between. This CDR3 has 15 residues. Germline CDR1 SQVTM, CDR2 ANQGSEA. DNA for the CDR3: TGCAGCGTGTCCTACGTAGTTGCAACTAATGAAAAACTGTTTTTT. Protein: CSVSYVVATNEKLFF.

V is TRBV5-5 and J is TRBJ2-7; possible D gene TRBD2, 6 bases. The CDR3 is made up of 12 amino acids. Germline V gives CDR1 SGHKS, CDR2 YYEKEE (reference sequence). Deletions cut 3 bases from V and 6 bases from J, with 10 bases between. CDR3 DNA: TGTGCCAGCAGCTATGGCGGGGTCGAGCAGTACTTC. Translation: CASSYGGVEQYF.

This chain links TRBV27 with TRBJ2-1, with TRBD2 matching 13 bases. Per the germline V gene, CDR1 is MNHEY and CDR2 is SMNVEV (reference sequence). V lost 2 bases to trimming and J lost 0 bases; unmatched junction nucleotides: 10. This CDR3 has 20 residues. CDR3 loop: CASSLGRTSGRAFSYNEQFF. CDR3 in DNA: TGTGCCAGCAGTTTAGGCCGTACTAGCGGGAGGGCCTTCTCCTACAATGAGCAGTTCTTC.

The V and J genes are TRBV9 and TRBJ1-6; D might be TRBD1 (5 bases). Germline V gene data show CDR1 as SGDLS and CDR2 as YYNGEE. This CDR3 is built from 14 residues. V shed 4 bases and J shed 10 bases, with 15 bases lying between them. DNA of the CDR3: TGTGCCAGCAGCATGAGCCCCAGGGAATCACCCCTCCACTTT. Translating gives CASSMSPRESPLHF.

This chain links TRBV7-3 with TRBJ2-2; a weak D match, TRBD1 (5 bases). V was pared by 5 bases and J by 7 bases, with 11 bases between. The V gene's germline CDR1 is SGHTA and CDR2 FQGTGA. The CDR3 is 13 amino acids. This CDR3 is CASSRIGVGELFF. In DNA, the CDR3 is TGTGCCAGCAGCCGAATAGGGGTCGGGGAGCTGTTTTTT.

The chain uses TRBV27 and TRBJ1-3, with 12 bases aligning to TRBD1. The germline gives CDR1 MNHEY, CDR2 SMNVEV (reference sequence). The junction had 8 bases not matched to a gene; V was cut back by 5 bases and J by 0 bases. The CDR3 has 18 residues. The CDR3 region is CASSDGTGGPSSGNTIYF. In nucleotides, the CDR3 is TGTGCCAGCAGTGACGGGACAGGGGGCCCTAGCTCTGGAAACACCATATATTTT.

J is TRBJ2-3 and V is TRBV30; 11 bases align to TRBD2. Germline values: CDR1 GTSNPN, CDR2 SVGIG (reference sequence). The CDR3 runs 16 residues. The V segment lost 0 bases and the J segment 4 bases; nucleotides outside the gene matches: 6. The CDR3 nucleotides read TGTGCCTGGAGTGTAGGGCTAGCGGGAGGCGCAGATACGCAGTATTTT. It encodes CAWSVGLAGGADTQYF.

This clone was counted a single time. The V and J genes are TRBV18 and TRBJ1-1, with D uncertain. Germline CDR1 is KGHSH and CDR2 is LQKENI. The CDR3 totals 11 residues. Trimming removed 5 bases from V and 6 bases from J, with 7 bases in between. The CDR3 region has the DNA TGTGCCAGCTCAACCGGGTCTGAAGCTTTCTTT. Amino acids: CASSTGSEAFF. The full variable domain, rest sourced from reference TRBV18 and TRBJ1-1, is NAGVMQNPRHLVRRRGQEARLRCSPMKGHSHVYWYRQLPEEGLKFMVYLQKENIIDESGMPKERFSAEFPKEGPSILRIQQVVRGDSAAYFCASSTGSEAFFGQGTRLTVV.